The 9 T cell receptor beta chains reported below all come from one sample, sequenced in a study of PD-1 blockade in mismatch repair-deficient tumors. TCRdb's table, derived via immunoSEQ multiplex PCR, lists solely in-frame clones and lacks some. The profile shows some 100,000 clones, 82% of them singletons. Material: peripheral blood, obtained roughly eight months after starting pembrolizumab. The source is an adult with mismatch repair-deficient cancer.

The V call is TRBV6-4, the J call TRBJ1-1; D gene uncertain. Germline lookup yields CDR1 MRHNA and CDR2 SNTAGT. Trimming took 4 bases from V and 3 from J, leaving 9 bases between them. CDR3 size: 13 residues. CDR3 DNA sequence: TGTGCCAGCAGTGTCGAGCAACACACTGAAGCTTTCTTT. Translating it yields CASSVEQHTEAFF.

The chain has TRBV6-5 and TRBJ1-1; maybe TRBD1 (5 bases). Looked up from germline, CDR1 is MNHEY and CDR2 is SVGAGI. The V gene lost 7 bases and the J gene lost 5 bases, with 14 bases spanning the gap. This CDR3 region has 13 residues. CDR3 region: CASIRGRGTEAFF. The CDR3 nucleotides read TGTGCCAGCATCCGGGGACGAGGGACTGAAGCTTTCTTT.

The chain combines TRBV9 with TRBJ2-7, with 8 bases that match TRBD2. Germline values: CDR1 SGDLS, CDR2 YYNGEE. V gave up 3 bases and J gave up 4 bases; unmatched junction bases: 9. The CDR3 is 15 residues long. The CDR3 protein is CASSASGTSFYEQYF. In DNA form, the CDR3 reads TGTGCCAGCAGCGCCTCCGGGACTAGTTTTTACGAGCAGTACTTC.

The V call is TRBV6-4, the J call TRBJ2-2; 12 bases align to TRBD2. The CDR3 length is 15 residues. In germline, CDR1 is MRHNA, CDR2 SNTAGT. The trim removed 3 bases at V and 7 bases at J, leaving 3 bases unmatched. The CDR3 sequence: CASSELAGGHGELFF. The CDR3 DNA sequence: TGTGCCAGCAGTGAACTAGCGGGAGGTCACGGGGAGCTGTTTTTT.

The chain has TRBV5-6 and TRBJ2-5; TRBD2 might be the D (6 bases). V gave up 4 bases and J gave up 1 base, with 14 bases separating them. Germline CDR1 reads SGHDT; CDR2 reads YYEEEE. The CDR3 length is 15 residues. The CDR3 bases are TGTGCCAGCAGCCCAATCGGGGGAAGCCAAGAGACCCAGTACTTC. Its translation: CASSPIGGSQETQYF. Combining the CDR3 with reference TRBV5-6 and TRBJ2-5 gives the whole variable domain DAGVTQSPTHLIKTRGQQVTLRCSPKSGHDTVSWYQQALGQGPQFIFQYYEEEERQRGNFPDRFSGHQFPNYSSELNVNALLLGDSALYLCASSPIGGSQETQYFGPGTRLLVL.

This chain joins TRBV2 and TRBJ2-1; 10 bases are a match to TRBD2. This CDR3 has 17 amino acids. V lost 6 bases, J lost 6 bases, and 14 bases stayed unmatched. Germline CDR1 reads SNHLY; CDR2 reads FYNNEI. The CDR3 DNA reads as TGTGCCAGCAGAGGCCCAATTCTAGCGGGAGTCGGCAATGAGCAGTTCTTC. Translated, it gives CASRGPILAGVGNEQFF.

The chain couples TRBV5-5 to TRBJ1-1; 7 bases fit TRBD1. Unmatched junction bases numbered 1, after V lost 2 bases and J lost 0 bases. CDR1 and CDR2 from the germline V gene are SGHKS and YYEKEE (reference sequence). This CDR3 has 14 residues. The CDR3 is CASSFTGVNTEAFF. The CDR3 bases are TGTGCCAGCAGCTTCACAGGGGTGAACACTGAAGCTTTCTTT.

By its share, this clone is medium-sized. The CDR3 DNA sequence: TGCGCCAGCAGCCAACGGGTAACCCCCGGGGAGACCGGTGAGCAGTTCTTC. Its protein product is CASSQRVTPGETGEQFF. The chain links TRBV4-1 to TRBJ2-1; D might be TRBD2 (5 bases). The germline V gene has CDR1 MGHRA and CDR2 YSYEKL. The CDR3 runs to 17 residues. The V and J ends lost 2 bases and 9 bases respectively, with 23 bases between them.

The J gene is TRBJ2-7, the V gene TRBV27, with D hard to call. Germline CDR1 MNHEY, CDR2 SMNVEV (reference sequence). The ends were cut back, 3 bases at V and 1 base at J, with 7 bases in the middle. This CDR3 has 13 residues. The CDR3 nucleotides are TGTGCCAGCAGTTTCGCAGTGTCCTACGAGCAGTACTTC. Translating gives CASSFAVSYEQYF.